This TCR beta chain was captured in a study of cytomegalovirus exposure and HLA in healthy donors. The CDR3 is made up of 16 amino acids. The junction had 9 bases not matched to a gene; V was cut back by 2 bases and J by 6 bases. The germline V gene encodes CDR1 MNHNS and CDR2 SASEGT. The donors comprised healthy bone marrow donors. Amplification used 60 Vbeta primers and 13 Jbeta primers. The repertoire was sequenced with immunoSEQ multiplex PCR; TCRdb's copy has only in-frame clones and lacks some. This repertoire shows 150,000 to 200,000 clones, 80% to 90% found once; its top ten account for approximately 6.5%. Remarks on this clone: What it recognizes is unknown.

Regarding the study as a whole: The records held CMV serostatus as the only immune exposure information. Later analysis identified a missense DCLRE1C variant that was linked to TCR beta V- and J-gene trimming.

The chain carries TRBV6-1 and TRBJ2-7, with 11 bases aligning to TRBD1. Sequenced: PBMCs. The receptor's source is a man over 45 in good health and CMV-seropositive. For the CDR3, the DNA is TGTGCCAGCAGTGAACCAGCGGCCGGGACAGGGGGCGAGCAGTACGTC. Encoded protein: CASSEPAAGTGGEQYV.